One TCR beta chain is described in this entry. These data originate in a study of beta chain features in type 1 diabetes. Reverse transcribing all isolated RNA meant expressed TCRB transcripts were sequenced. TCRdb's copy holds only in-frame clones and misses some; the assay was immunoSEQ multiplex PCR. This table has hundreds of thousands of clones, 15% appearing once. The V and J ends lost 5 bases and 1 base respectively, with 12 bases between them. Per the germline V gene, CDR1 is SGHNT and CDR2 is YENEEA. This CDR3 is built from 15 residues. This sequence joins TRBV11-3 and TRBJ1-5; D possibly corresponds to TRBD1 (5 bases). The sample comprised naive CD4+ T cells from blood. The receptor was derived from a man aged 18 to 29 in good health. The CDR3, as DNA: TGTGCCAGCAGCGCCCGGGACGGAAGCAATCAGCCCCAGCATTTT. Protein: CASSARDGSNQPQHF.